Following are 20 T cell receptor beta chains from one sample sequenced in a study of blood T cells in healthy people across ages. Using a J-beta primer mix together with a sample-barcoded 5' primer, a second PCR was run for 7 to 11 cycles. In TCRdb, the 5' RACE reads were re-called with MiXCR into one record per CDR3 protein. There are approximately 2,000,000 distinct CDR3 sequences in the sample; around 42% occur only once, and 23% lies in the top ten. Sequenced input: blood. These receptors were collected from a human donor in good health.

The rearrangement links TRBV4-1 to TRBJ2-5; 7 bases are a match to TRBD2. CDR1 and CDR2 (germline): MGHRA, YSYEKL. This CDR3 has 16 residues. The junction had 6 bases not matched to a gene; V was cut back by 1 base and J by 1 base. CDR3 nucleotides: TGCGCCAGCAGCCAAGGCCCTAGCGGCCTCCAAGAGACCCAGTACTTC. It specifies CASSQGPSGLQETQYF.

This sequence joins TRBV15 and TRBJ2-6, with D uncertain. V was trimmed by 5 bases and J by 2 bases, leaving 4 bases between them. The CDR3 sequence is 13 residues long. In germline, CDR1 is LNHNV, CDR2 YYDKDF (reference sequence). CDR3 in DNA: TGTGCCACCAGCGGGGCTGGGGCCAACGTCCTGACTTTC. It specifies CATSGAGANVLTF.

This chain connects TRBV20-1 to TRBJ2-5; D is undetermined. Looked up from germline, CDR1 is DFQATT and CDR2 is SNEGSKA (reference sequence). This CDR3 is built from 14 residues. V dropped 6 bases and J dropped 11 bases, with 25 bases sitting between them. CDR3 nucleotide sequence: TGCAGTGCCCTTCGTACACCCTTAAACTACGTGCAGTACTTC. As protein: CSALRTPLNYVQYF.

As regards this clonotype: An end of the junction differs from the germline gene, which may be a read error. The chain couples TRBV5-1 to TRBJ2-4; 8 bases match TRBD1. Matching the DNA end better, TRBJ2-7 makes the J call doubtful. Germline CDR1 reads SGHRS; CDR2 reads YFSETQ. The CDR3 covers 15 residues. Written as DNA, the CDR3 is TGCGCCGGCAGCTTAGATTGGACAGGGACCTACGAGCAGTACTTC. Protein sequence: CAGSLDWTGTYEQYF.

The chain couples TRBV6-1 to TRBJ2-3, with a possible D match to TRBD1 (6 bases). Germline-derived CDR1 and CDR2 are MNHNS and SASEGT. The CDR3 covers 16 residues. Deletions cut 1 base from V and 5 bases from J, with 16 bases between. The CDR3 nucleotides are TGTGCCAGCAGTGAAGTCATACAGGGAATTCAAGATACGCAGTATTTT. This gives the protein CASSEVIQGIQDTQYF.

CDR3 in DNA: TGTGCCAGCAGCTGGAGGGAGTTTGAGTACGAGCAGTACTTC. Translation: CASSWREFEYEQYF. The rearrangement uses TRBV7-9 and TRBJ2-7, with D tentatively TRBD2 (6 bases). This CDR3 has 14 amino acids. V dropped 4 bases and J dropped 4 bases, with 14 bases sitting between them. Germline CDR1 and CDR2: SEHNR and FQNEAQ (reference sequence).

The V call is TRBV6-2 or TRBV6-3, the J call TRBJ1-2; D ambiguous. V lost 4 bases, J lost 8 bases, and 11 bases lay in between. Looked up from germline, CDR1 is MNHEY and CDR2 is SVGEGT. This CDR3 has 12 amino acids. The chain's CDR3 is CASSFPEPGYTF. In DNA, the CDR3 is TGTGCCAGCAGTTTTCCAGAACCCGGCTACACCTTC.

The V and J genes are TRBV6-6 and TRBJ1-5; D is unclear. Trimming pared 5 bases from V and 6 bases from J, leaving 8 bases between. The CDR3 covers 12 residues. CDR1 and CDR2 from the germline V gene are MNHNY and SVGAGI (reference sequence). CDR3 in DNA: TGTGCCAGCAGTCATAGGGTTCAGCCCCAGCATTTT. Protein sequence: CASSHRVQPQHF.

The chain has TRBV27 and TRBJ2-5; 11 bases are shared with TRBD2. Germline CDR1 reads MNHEY; CDR2 reads SMNVEV (reference sequence). After removal of 5 bases from V and 7 bases from J, the junction contained 9 bases not matched to a gene. CDR3 size: 15 residues. The CDR3 DNA follows: TGTGCCAGCAGTGAGACTAGCGGGGCTCTAGGGACCCAGTACTTC. Translating gives CASSETSGALGTQYF.

This clonotype showed up just a few times. J is TRBJ2-5 and V is TRBV11-2, with no clear D. The V end lost 5 bases, the J end lost 5 bases, and 12 bases lay between the germline ends. The CDR3 covers 13 residues. CDR1 and CDR2 from the germline V gene are SGHAT and FQNNGV. The CDR3 DNA sequence: TGTGCCAGCAGCATGGGAAACGCCGAGACCCAGTACTTC. Translating it yields CASSMGNAETQYF.

This clonotype appeared a few times. The chain combines TRBV4-1 with TRBJ2-1, with TRBD2 matching 13 bases. Trimming took 2 bases from V and 9 from J; bases not matched to a gene: 10. This CDR3 comprises 17 residues. Looked up from germline, CDR1 is MGHRA and CDR2 is YSYEKL. The CDR3 nucleotides are TGCGCCAGCAGCCAATCAACTAGCGGGGGGGCAACGTTTGAGCAGTTCTTC. Translated: CASSQSTSGGATFEQFF.

This sequence joins TRBV7-2 and TRBJ2-5; 7 bases fit TRBD1. Trimming took 3 bases from V and 1 from J; bases not matched to a gene: 5. CDR1 SGHTA and CDR2 FQGNSA come from the germline V gene. The CDR3 length is 15 residues. CDR3 coding DNA: TGTGCCAGCAGCTTCGGGGACAGACTCCAAGAGACCCAGTACTTC. Amino acids: CASSFGDRLQETQYF. Full variable domain (outside the CDR3, taken from reference TRBV7-2 and TRBJ2-5): GAGVSQSPSNKVTEKGKDVELRCDPISGHTALYWYRQSLGQGLEFLIYFQGNSAPDKSGLPSDRFSAERTGGSVSTLTIQRTQQEDSAVYLCASSFGDRLQETQYFGPGTRLLVL.

This chain connects TRBV5-6 to TRBJ2-3; 7 positions agree with TRBD1. Germline trimming cut 4 bases from V and 0 bases from J; bases unmatched to any gene: 8. Germline-derived CDR1 and CDR2 are SGHDT and YYEEEE. The CDR3 consists of 16 residues. CDR3 loop: CASSLGATGSTDTQYF. Here the CDR3 DNA reads TGTGCCAGCAGCCTAGGAGCGACAGGGAGCACAGATACGCAGTATTTT. The full variable domain, completed using reference TRBV5-6 and TRBJ2-3, is DAGVTQSPTHLIKTRGQQVTLRCSPKSGHDTVSWYQQALGQGPQFIFQYYEEEERQRGNFPDRFSGHQFPNYSSELNVNALLLGDSALYLCASSLGATGSTDTQYFGPGTRLTVL.

The rearrangement joins TRBV20-1 to TRBJ1-2; TRBD1 is a possible D gene (6 bases). Trimming pared 7 bases from V and 4 bases from J, leaving 10 bases between. CDR1 and CDR2 (germline): DFQATT, SNEGSKA (reference sequence). The CDR3 totals 11 residues. CDR3 nucleotide sequence: TGCAGTGTCCGGGACATCTATGGCTACACCTTC. It codes for CSVRDIYGYTF.

The rearrangement links TRBV6-5 to TRBJ1-1; a possible D gene is TRBD1 (5 bases). This CDR3 has 15 residues. Deletions cut 2 bases from V and 2 bases from J, with 12 bases between. Germline V lookup: CDR1 MNHEY, CDR2 SVGAGI. The CDR3 here is CASSYVRGLNTEAFF. Here the CDR3 DNA reads TGTGCCAGCAGTTACGTAAGGGGCCTAAACACTGAAGCTTTCTTT.

In its sample, this clonotype was seen a few times. The chain links TRBV28 to TRBJ2-7, with no clear D. CDR3 length: 15 residues. Germline V CDR1 and CDR2: MDHEN, SYDVKM. Trimming left V 6 bases short and J 0 bases short, with 15 bases between. The CDR3 sequence is CASSSNRARSYEQYF. The CDR3 coding sequence is TGTGCCAGCAGCTCCAATAGGGCTCGCTCCTACGAGCAGTACTTC.

This clonotype was picked up many times. J is TRBJ2-3 and V is TRBV18; D might be TRBD1 (5 bases). Per germline, CDR1 KGHSH and CDR2 LQKENI. Between the trimmed V and J ends, which lost 3 bases and 4 bases, there was a span of 14 bases. The CDR3 is made up of 15 amino acids. CDR3 bases: TGTGCCAGCTCACCCCTCGGTGGGGCTGCAGATACGCAGTATTTT. Its protein is CASSPLGGAADTQYF.

The chain has TRBV7-3 and TRBJ2-5; 10 positions match TRBD2. CDR1 is SGHTA, CDR2 FQGTGA, per germline. This CDR3 contains 16 residues. Trimming removed 5 bases from V and 1 base from J; junction bases left unmatched: 7. CDR3 nucleotide sequence: TGTGCCAGCAGCCTTAGTAGCGGGGGGCCCCAAGAGACCCAGTACTTC. It is translated as CASSLSSGGPQETQYF.

For this clonotype: A junction end diverges from the germline sequence, so it may reflect a read error. The CDR3 nucleotides read TGTGCCGGCAGACCCGACAGGGTTTGGTGGCAGTATTTT. Protein sequence: CAGRPDRVWWQYF. The chain has TRBV12-3 or TRBV12-4 and TRBJ2-3; 7 bases fit TRBD1. There are 13 residues in the CDR3.

The chain links TRBV3-1 to TRBJ2-4, with D perhaps TRBD1 (7 bases). The end of the DNA fits TRBJ2-7 better, so the J call may be wrong. This CDR3 comprises 13 residues. Germline assignment: CDR1 LGHDT and CDR2 YNNKEL (reference sequence). The CDR3 DNA reads as TGTGCCAGCAGCCAGCGGGACAGATACGAGCAGTACTTC. Translating gives CASSQRDRYEQYF.